The 27 T cell receptor beta chains reported below all come from one sample, sequenced in a study of T cell responses to AZD1222 COVID-19 vaccine. The method was immunoSEQ multiplex PCR; TCRdb's version includes in-frame clones alone and lacks a portion of them. The sample has 150,000 to 160,000 clones, less than 90% seen once. Material: peripheral blood, obtained on day 0 of MenACWY control vaccination. The receptors here all came from an adult in good health.

The V call is TRBV18, the J call TRBJ2-7; D is possibly TRBD1 (6 bases). Trimming removed 2 bases at V and 6 bases at J, with 11 bases between. The germline CDR1 and CDR2 sequences are KGHSH and LQKENI. This CDR3 has 13 amino acids. The CDR3 DNA is TGTGCCAGCTCACCAAACAGGGTAGGCGAGCAGTACGTC. Its translation: CASSPNRVGEQYV.

This clone was recorded a few times. The rearrangement joins TRBV29-1 to TRBJ1-1, with D tentatively TRBD1 (5 bases). V was cut by 4 bases and J by 6 bases, with 18 bases left in between. The length of the CDR3 is 14 residues. Germline V gives CDR1 SQVTM, CDR2 ANQGSEA. The CDR3 loop reads CSVGFPGAVAEAFF. CDR3 bases: TGCAGCGTTGGTTTTCCCGGGGCCGTCGCTGAAGCTTTCTTT.

The V gene is TRBV7-8, the J gene TRBJ2-4; D is perhaps TRBD1 (5 bases). The CDR3 extends over 16 amino acids. Germline values: CDR1 SGHVS, CDR2 FQNEAQ. Trimming took 1 base from V and 0 from J, leaving 10 bases between them. This CDR3 is CASSLEGFQAKNIQYF. CDR3 bases: TGTGCCAGCAGCTTAGAGGGGTTTCAAGCCAAAAACATTCAGTACTTC.

This chain joins TRBV30 and TRBJ1-5; D gene uncertain. Germline V gene sequence: CDR1 GTSNPN, CDR2 SVGIG (reference sequence). V gave up 0 bases and J gave up 0 bases, with 12 bases separating them. CDR3 size: 16 residues. The CDR3: CAWSVPRMVSNQPQHF. CDR3 nucleotides: TGTGCCTGGAGTGTACCGCGGATGGTTAGCAATCAGCCCCAGCATTTT.

The chain uses TRBV15 and TRBJ1-3; D call uncertain. This CDR3 is 16 amino acids long. The V end was cut by 1 base, the J end by 0 bases, with 10 bases between. Germline V CDR1 and CDR2: LNHNV, YYDKDF (reference sequence). The CDR3 nucleotides are TGTGCCACCAGCAGAGCTCGGTCGAGCTCTGGAAACACCATATATTTT. Translation: CATSRARSSSGNTIYF.

The rearrangement links TRBV27 to TRBJ2-4; D is perhaps TRBD1 (8 bases). The CDR3 sequence is 17 residues long. Trimming removed 2 bases from V and 1 base from J, with 15 bases in between. Germline V gene data show CDR1 as MNHEY and CDR2 as SMNVEV (reference sequence). The CDR3 loop is CASSLTGGGVAKNIQYF. The DNA of the CDR3 is TGTGCCAGCAGTTTAACAGGGGGGGGAGTGGCCAAAAACATTCAGTACTTC.

CDR3 bases: TGTGCCAGCAGCCAAAGCGGGACAGATACGCAGTATTTT. This translates into CASSQSGTDTQYF. The J gene is TRBJ2-3, the V gene TRBV14, with D possibly TRBD2 on 6 matching bases. This CDR3 has 13 amino acids. CDR1 SGHDN and CDR2 FVKESK come from the germline V gene. V was pared by 2 bases and J by 3 bases, with 6 bases between. Supplemented by reference TRBV14 and TRBJ2-3, the full variable domain reads EAGVTQFPSHSVIEKGQTVTLRCDPISGHDNLYWYRRVMGKEIKFLLHFVKESKQDESGMPNNRFLAERTGGTYSTLKVQPAELEDSGVYFCASSQSGTDTQYFGPGTRLTVL.

This chain joins TRBV5-4 and TRBJ2-7; the D gene is possibly TRBD2 (5 bases). In germline, CDR1 is SGHNT, CDR2 YYREEE (reference sequence). V was cut by 1 base and J by 7 bases, with 12 bases left in between. This CDR3 contains 13 residues. DNA of the CDR3: TGTGCCAGCAGCTTGAGAGGCAGCGGAGAGCAGTACGTC. Its translation is CASSLRGSGEQYV.

The chain couples TRBV9 to TRBJ1-2, with 7 bases lining up with TRBD1. CDR1 is SGDLS, CDR2 YYNGEE, per germline. The length of the CDR3 is 15 residues. The V gene end was trimmed by 4 bases and the J gene end by 4 bases; junction bases not matched to a gene: 10. The CDR3 DNA follows: TGTGCCAGCAGCCCCCGGACAGGAGGCGTCTATGGCTACACCTTC. Translating gives CASSPRTGGVYGYTF.

This sequence joins TRBV20-1 and TRBJ2-1; a possible D gene is TRBD2 (6 bases). Germline loops: CDR1 DFQATT, CDR2 SNEGSKA (reference sequence). Trimming took 7 bases from V and 7 from J, leaving 8 bases between them. This CDR3 is 10 amino acids long. CDR3 residues: CSVGRNEQFF. CDR3 bases: TGCAGTGTGGGGAGGAATGAGCAGTTCTTC.

This clone was counted a single time. The CDR3 region is CASSSFGQGRSSKVSYEQYF. Here the CDR3 DNA reads TGTGCCAGCAGCAGTTTTGGACAGGGGCGATCCTCTAAAGTTTCCTACGAGCAGTACTTC. The chain recombines TRBV11-3 with TRBJ2-7; 9 bases are a match to TRBD1. CDR1 SGHNT and CDR2 YENEEA come from the germline V gene. This CDR3 is 20 amino acids long. Unmatched junction bases numbered 21, after V lost 5 bases and J lost 1 base.

The rearrangement uses TRBV7-2 and TRBJ1-1; no clear D. The CDR3 has 13 amino acids. The germline V gene encodes CDR1 SGHTA and CDR2 FQGNSA. V lost 7 bases and J 0 bases, leaving 9 bases between the germline ends. The CDR3 DNA is TGTGCCAGCAAAGCGGCTCTGAACACTGAAGCTTTCTTT. Its protein is CASKAALNTEAFF.

This sequence joins TRBV7-3 and TRBJ1-2, with D possibly matching TRBD1 (6 bases). Trimming stripped 1 base from V and 5 bases from J, with 11 bases between. This CDR3 comprises 14 residues. The germline gives CDR1 SGHTA, CDR2 FQGTGA. CDR3 nucleotides: TGTGCCAGCAGCTTAAACGGGGGGCCATATGGCTACACCTTC. Protein: CASSLNGGPYGYTF.

The chain carries TRBV5-1 and TRBJ2-3; 8 positions match TRBD2. J gave up 6 bases and V 4 bases, and 4 bases lay outside the gene matches. Germline loops: CDR1 SGHRS, CDR2 YFSETQ. This CDR3 contains 13 residues. The CDR3 spells CASSPGGADTQYF. CDR3 coding DNA: TGCGCCAGCAGCCCCGGGGGGGCGGATACGCAGTATTTT.

The chain combines TRBV7-2 with TRBJ1-1; 8 nucleotides align to TRBD1. The J segment lost 4 bases and the V segment lost 5 bases, leaving 12 bases of the junction unmatched. The CDR3 covers 16 residues. The germline V gene has CDR1 SGHTA and CDR2 FQGNSA. The CDR3 region is CASSLNRGRHGTEAFF. The CDR3, as DNA: TGTGCCAGCAGCCTCAACAGGGGGAGGCACGGCACTGAAGCTTTCTTT.

This chain joins TRBV12-3 or TRBV12-4 and TRBJ2-7; no clear D. This CDR3 is 13 amino acids long. The V and J ends lost 5 bases and 0 bases respectively, with 8 bases between them. The CDR3 DNA reads as TGTGCCAGCAGTAGCCCCTACTCCTACGAGCAGTACTTC. Translation gives CASSSPYSYEQYF.

V and J are TRBV9 and TRBJ1-2, with a possible D match to TRBD1 (5 bases). The ends were cut back, 1 base at V and 8 bases at J, with 18 bases in the middle. CDR1 SGDLS and CDR2 YYNGEE come from the germline V gene. This CDR3 comprises 15 residues. The CDR3: CASSVSPTAAKGYTF. The CDR3 DNA reads TGTGCCAGCAGCGTAAGTCCGACAGCCGCAAAGGGCTACACCTTC.

The chain combines TRBV5-1 with TRBJ2-7; 9 bases are shared with TRBD1. J gave up 3 bases and V 0 bases, and 1 base lay outside the gene matches. CDR3 length equals 14 residues. The germline V gene has CDR1 SGHRS and CDR2 YFSETQ. In DNA, the CDR3 is TGCGCCAGCAGCTTGGGGGGACAGGGCTACGAGCAGTACGTC. It codes for CASSLGGQGYEQYV.

The chain employs TRBV15 and TRBJ1-5; D perhaps matches TRBD1 (5 bases). Germline V gives CDR1 LNHNV, CDR2 YYDKDF (reference sequence). This CDR3 is built from 15 residues. V lost 3 bases and J lost 0, with 9 bases in between. The CDR3 DNA is TGTGCCACCAGCAGGGGGACTGATAGCAATCAGCCCCAGCATTTT. Its translation: CATSRGTDSNQPQHF.

The rearrangement uses TRBV28 and TRBJ1-2; 7 bases agree with TRBD1. The V gene end was trimmed by 5 bases and the J gene end by 2 bases; junction bases not matched to a gene: 11. The germline CDR1 and CDR2 sequences are MDHEN and SYDVKM. The CDR3 has 16 residues. As DNA, the CDR3 is TGTGCCAGCAGTACCGCCGGGACAGACGAGAACTATGGCTACACCTTC. The encoded protein is CASSTAGTDENYGYTF.

V gene TRBV2 combines with J gene TRBJ2-4, with D possibly matching TRBD2 (5 bases). Looked up from germline, CDR1 is SNHLY and CDR2 is FYNNEI. The CDR3 extends over 13 amino acids. Trimming took off 4 bases at V and 14 bases at J, with 18 bases between the two ends. The CDR3 sequence: CASSGTVYGSEYF. The DNA of the CDR3 is TGTGCCAGCAGTGGGACTGTCTACGGCTCCGAGTACTTC.

The chain recombines TRBV28 with TRBJ2-1; either TRBD1 or TRBD2 may fit D (5 bases each). With 5 bases removed from V and 0 bases from J, the gap between germline ends came to 11 bases. Germline CDR1 MDHEN, CDR2 SYDVKM. The CDR3 is 15 amino acids. The CDR3 here is CASSPPGASYNEQFF. The CDR3 DNA follows: TGTGCCAGCAGTCCGCCCGGGGCCTCCTACAATGAGCAGTTCTTC.

This chain joins TRBV5-1 and TRBJ1-5; no definite D call. The CDR3 consists of 16 residues. With 4 bases removed from V and 0 bases from J, the gap between germline ends came to 14 bases. Germline V gene sequence: CDR1 SGHRS, CDR2 YFSETQ. The CDR3 nucleotides read TGCGCCAGCAGCCTGGCGGGGTCGTATAGCAATCAGCCCCAGCATTTT. Amino acid sequence: CASSLAGSYSNQPQHF.

The chain links TRBV27 to TRBJ2-7; D is possibly TRBD1 (5 bases). The CDR3 covers 13 residues. Germline V gene data show CDR1 as MNHEY and CDR2 as SMNVEV (reference sequence). V lost 10 bases to trimming and J lost 5 bases, with 18 bases between them. The CDR3 DNA reads TGTGCCATCCTGGTCCCAGGGAACGACGAGCAGTACTTC. Protein product: CAILVPGNDEQYF.

The chain couples TRBV11-3 to TRBJ2-1, with 8 nucleotides matching TRBD1. The CDR3 runs 13 residues. CDR1 and CDR2 from the germline V gene are SGHNT and YENEEA. V lost 1 base, J lost 9 bases, and 2 bases stayed unmatched. The CDR3 region is CASSLAGGIEQFF. The CDR3, as DNA: TGTGCCAGCAGCTTAGCAGGGGGCATTGAGCAGTTCTTC.

This clone was picked up one time. This chain uses TRBV14 with TRBJ1-2; TRBD1 matches at 7 bases. V shed 4 bases and J 4 bases; nucleotides not matched to a gene: 6. This CDR3 is built from 14 residues. Germline V CDR1 and CDR2: SGHDN, FVKESK. The DNA for the CDR3 is TGTGCCAGCAGCCGCGGGGGGACAGCCTATGGCTACACCTTC. It specifies CASSRGGTAYGYTF.

Note on this clone: Other DNA sequences within the sample encode an identical CDR3. The genes are TRBV19 and TRBJ1-2, with D perhaps TRBD1 (5 bases). Trimming took 1 base from V and 5 from J, leaving 11 bases between them. The CDR3 runs to 14 residues. CDR1 and CDR2 from the germline V gene are LNHDA and SQIVND (reference sequence). CDR3 nucleotides: TGTGCCAGTAGTATAGGGCAGGGAGGATATGGCTACACCTTC. As protein: CASSIGQGGYGYTF.